A selection of T cell receptor beta chains follows, all from one sample in a study of blood T cell repertoires in COVID-19. Profiled with immunoSEQ multiplex PCR; TCRdb holds only in-frame clones, not every one. Seen here are some 87,000 clones, over 60% observed once, and the top ten hold 8% to 9%. Input material: peripheral blood. The receptors were sampled from a man aged 45-60 years who had recovered from COVID-19. The CDR3 runs from the conserved cysteine through the conserved F or W. D genes are given only for firm matches. Size is stated for part of the rows, as once, few or many counts, or as a class when the clone is expanded.

d_gene,v_gene,j_gene,abundance,CDR3nt,CDR3aa
TRBD2,TRBV7-3,TRBJ2-1,.,TGTGCCAGCAGCTTAACACCGAGCGGGAGATACCCCTACAATGAGCAGTTCTTC,CASSLTPSGRYPYNEQFF
TRBD2,TRBV15,TRBJ2-1,once,TGTGCCACCAGCAGAGACCCACCGGGACTAGCGAGGAATGAGCAGTTCTTC,CATSRDPPGLARNEQFF
TRBD2,TRBV28,TRBJ2-3,.,TGTGCCAGCAGTTTAGTTGCTAGCGGGTTCACAGATACGCAGTATTTT,CASSLVASGFTDTQYF
TRBD1,TRBV5-1,TRBJ2-7,.,TGCGCCAGCAGCTTGGAGGGGGCCTCCTACGAGCAGTACTTC,CASSLEGASYEQYF
TRBD2,TRBV5-1,TRBJ2-1,.,TGCGCCAGCAGCCCGGGACTAGCGGGGGTTAATGAGCAGTTCTTC,CASSPGLAGVNEQFF
TRBD1,TRBV11-3,TRBJ2-5,.,TGTGCCAGCGATCGGACAGGAGCACAAGAGACCCAGTACTTC,CASDRTGAQETQYF
.,TRBV6-2/TRBV6-3,TRBJ1-2,medium-sized,TGTGCCAGCAGTTACTCCGAGGGAGGCTATGGCTACACCTTC,CASSYSEGGYGYTF
.,TRBV6-2/TRBV6-3,TRBJ2-3,.,TGTGCCAGCAGTCGAACAGGGTTCACAGATACGCAGTATTTT,CASSRTGFTDTQYF
.,TRBV12-5,TRBJ2-1,.,TGTGCTAGTGCCTGGGGGCAGAATGAGCAGTTCTTC,CASAWGQNEQFF
TRBD2,TRBV11-2,TRBJ2-3,.,TGTGCCAGCAGCTTAAGACTAGCGGGGACCTACACAGATACGCAGTATTTT,CASSLRLAGTYTDTQYF
TRBD1,TRBV27,TRBJ1-1,once,TGTGCCAGCAGTCCCCCGGGACAGGGGAACACTGAAGCTTTCTTT,CASSPPGQGNTEAFF
.,TRBV27,TRBJ2-3,.,TGTGCCAGCAGTTTATCCCGCCGGAGCACAGATACGCAGTATTTT,CASSLSRRSTDTQYF
TRBD1,TRBV18,TRBJ1-2,.,TGTGCCAGCTCACCCCTGGGACAGGGGAATGATGGCTACACCTTC,CASSPLGQGNDGYTF
.,TRBV6-5,TRBJ1-4,.,TGTGCCAGTTTGGTGGGGGGGACAAGGAGCGAAAAACTGTTTTTT,CASLVGGTRSEKLFF
.,TRBV5-1,TRBJ2-1,few,TGCGCCAGCAGCCCCGGACAGAGATACAATGAGCAGTTCTTC,CASSPGQRYNEQFF
.,TRBV19,TRBJ1-3,.,TGTGCCAGTGGGGGCGACCAAAGCTCTGGAAACACCATATATTTT,CASGGDQSSGNTIYF
TRBD2,TRBV6-5,TRBJ2-1,.,TGTGCCAGCAGTTTCACTAGCGGTTTATTGGATGAGCAGTTCTTC,CASSFTSGLLDEQFF
.,TRBV19,TRBJ1-1,.,TGTGCCAGTAGTATGGCGGGGATGGGGCCTGAAGCTTTCTTT,CASSMAGMGPEAFF
.,TRBV30,TRBJ1-5,.,TGTGCCTGGAGTGCGTCCGGTAATAATCAGCCCCAGCATTTT,CAWSASGNNQPQHF
.,TRBV12-2,TRBJ1-5,.,TGTGCAAGTCGCTTTGGACAGGGGTTTGGGCCCCAGCATTTT,CASRFGQGFGPQHF
TRBD1,TRBV30,TRBJ2-7,.,TGTGCCTGGAGTGTACAGGGGTTCCACGAGCAGTACTTC,CAWSVQGFHEQYF
TRBD2,TRBV19,TRBJ2-4,.,TGTGCCCCCGGGAGGGCCAGGGGTGAAGCCAAAAACATTCAGTACTTC,CAPGRARGEAKNIQYF
TRBD2,TRBV29-1,TRBJ2-5,.,TGCAGCGTTGAAAAAGGTGGTGCTAGCGGGGGGCTAGAGACCCAGTACTTC,CSVEKGGASGGLETQYF
.,TRBV28,TRBJ1-1,.,TGTGCCAGCAGTCCCCCTGGGAAAGGGGGGAACACTGAAGCTTTCTTT,CASSPPGKGGNTEAFF
.,TRBV28,TRBJ1-4,.,TGTGCCAGCAGTTTTACCCAGGTTTACCTTGAAAAACTGTTTTTT,CASSFTQVYLEKLFF
.,TRBV5-5,TRBJ1-3,.,TGTGCCAGCAGCTATTCAGGGGAGAATGGTAGACCTGGAAACACCATATATTTT,CASSYSGENGRPGNTIYF
TRBD1,TRBV4-2,TRBJ2-7,.,TGTGCCAGCAGCCAAGAGCCGGGACAGGGGGCCGACGAGCAGTACTTC,CASSQEPGQGADEQYF
.,TRBV29-1,TRBJ1-5,few,TGCAGCGTCGGTTTTTCTAACAGTAGGAATCAGCCCCAGCATTTT,CSVGFSNSRNQPQHF
TRBD2,TRBV6-5,TRBJ2-1,.,TGTGCCAGCAAGCTAGGACTAGCCGTTGGGGCGCAGTTCTTC,CASKLGLAVGAQFF
TRBD1,TRBV6-4,TRBJ2-7,few,TGTGCCAGCGCCCCGGACAGGGGGTACGAGCAGTACTTC,CASAPDRGYEQYF
.,TRBV29-1,TRBJ2-3,.,TGCAGCGTGGGGAGCGAAGATACGCAGTATTTT,CSVGSEDTQYF
.,TRBV7-9,TRBJ1-2,.,TGTGCCAGCAGCTTACTGGGGGGTAGCGGCTACACCTTC,CASSLLGGSGYTF
TRBD1,TRBV24-1,TRBJ2-2,.,TGTGCCACCAGTGAACCTACAGGGGGCAGGGGCGGCGGGGAGCTGTTTTTT,CATSEPTGGRGGGELFF
TRBD1,TRBV15,TRBJ1-5,.,TGTGCCACCAGCAGAGAGCAGGGGGCGCAGATCCAGCCCCAGCATTTT,CATSREQGAQIQPQHF
TRBD1,TRBV7-3,TRBJ1-5,.,TGTGCCAGCAGCTTATTGGGGACAGCATATAGCAATCAGCCCCAGCATTTT,CASSLLGTAYSNQPQHF
TRBD2,TRBV19,TRBJ2-7,.,TGTGCCAGTAGTATCCAGCTAGCGGGGGGGCAGGAGCAGTACTTC,CASSIQLAGGQEQYF
.,TRBV13,TRBJ2-5,.,TGTGCCAGCAGCTTAAAGTCGTCAATGCGAGAGACCCAGTACTTC,CASSLKSSMRETQYF
TRBD2,TRBV6-5,TRBJ2-3,.,TGTGCCAGCACGACTAGCGGGATTCGCACAGATACGCAGTATTTT,CASTTSGIRTDTQYF
.,TRBV6-4,TRBJ2-3,.,TGTGCCAGCAGTGAATCTTCCAGCGGTCCGGATACGCAGTATTTT,CASSESSSGPDTQYF
.,TRBV6-5,TRBJ1-1,.,TGTGCCAGCTCTACCGGGTCCCGAGGCACTGAAGCTTTCTTT,CASSTGSRGTEAFF
.,TRBV9,TRBJ2-7,.,TGTGCCAGCAGCGTAGGATCAGATACCTACGAGCAGTACTTC,CASSVGSDTYEQYF
TRBD1,TRBV7-2,TRBJ1-5,.,TGTGCCAGCAGCTTCGACGGGACAGGGGCCAATCAGCCCCAGCATTTT,CASSFDGTGANQPQHF
TRBD2,TRBV7-2,TRBJ2-2,.,TGTGCCAGCAGCGATCCGGGGGGGACCAAAAACACCGGGGAGCTGTTTTTT,CASSDPGGTKNTGELFF
TRBD1,TRBV28,TRBJ2-7,.,TGTGCCAGCAGTACCAGGGGGACCTACGAGCAGTACTTC,CASSTRGTYEQYF
TRBD1,TRBV27,TRBJ2-1,.,TGTGCCAGCGGACAGGCCTTGCGCAATGAGCAGTTCTTC,CASGQALRNEQFF
.,TRBV13,TRBJ2-1,few,TGTGCCAGCAGCGTCCGGGACTGGAAAGGGAATGAGCAGTTCTTC,CASSVRDWKGNEQFF
.,TRBV21-1,TRBJ2-3,.,TGTGCCAGCAGCAAAGAGGGGCTAGCGGGACCCACAGATACGCAGTATTTT,CASSKEGLAGPTDTQYF
.,TRBV19,TRBJ1-5,.,TGTGCCAGTAGTATAGTTTTGATTCGGGGGGCAGGGAATCAGCCCCAGCATTTT,CASSIVLIRGAGNQPQHF
.,TRBV6-1,TRBJ1-1,.,TGTGCCAGCAGTGACGACAGCTACACTGAAGCTTTCTTT,CASSDDSYTEAFF
.,TRBV7-6,TRBJ1-3,.,TGTGCCAGCAGCTTAGAATCCGGGAAGGGAAACACCATATATTTT,CASSLESGKGNTIYF
TRBD1,TRBV2,TRBJ1-6,.,TGTGCCAGCAGTTCCGACAGGGGGCTGAATTCACCCCTCCACTTT,CASSSDRGLNSPLHF
.,TRBV5-1,TRBJ1-1,.,TGCGCCAGCAGCTTGGATGGGGCATACACTGAAGCTTTCTTT,CASSLDGAYTEAFF
.,TRBV28,TRBJ1-3,.,TGTGCCAGCAGCCGACCAGGGACTATAAACACCATATATTTT,CASSRPGTINTIYF
.,TRBV12-3/TRBV12-4,TRBJ2-4,.,TGTGCCAGCAGTTTTAGCCTCCCAAACATTCAGTACTTC,CASSFSLPNIQYF
TRBD2,TRBV6-6,TRBJ2-3,.,TGTGCCAGCAGTCGCAGAGTAGCGGGGGAGAGCACAGATACGCAGTATTTT,CASSRRVAGESTDTQYF